These T cell receptor beta chains were read from a single sample in a study of cytomegalovirus exposure and HLA in healthy donors. Here immunoSEQ multiplex PCR was the method, and the copy in TCRdb shows in-frame clones only, minus some. The sample shows under 150,000 clones, less than 80% of them seen only once. The sample comprised PBMCs. The source is a woman between 35 and 50 years old in good health and CMV-seropositive. CDR3s include the opening cysteine and the closing phenylalanine or tryptophan. D genes are given only for firm matches. Clone size appears in some rows only: once, few, many, or a class for an expanded clone.

V	D	J	size	DNA	CDR3
TRBV19	.	TRBJ2-1	.	TGTGCCAGTATGCACCGATGGGGGCTTAACAATGAGCAGTTCTTC	CASMHRWGLNNEQFF
TRBV5-6	.	TRBJ2-3	.	TGTGCCAGCAGCCTATCTTATACAGATACGCAGTATTTT	CASSLSYTDTQYF
TRBV18	TRBD2	TRBJ2-1	.	TGTGCCAGCTCACCCCCGCTGACTAGCGGGGCCCGGAAATTCTTC	CASSPPLTSGARKFF
TRBV7-9	TRBD2	TRBJ2-1	.	TGTGCCAGCAGCAAACGGACTAGCGGGTACAATGAGCAGTTCTTC	CASSKRTSGYNEQFF
TRBV11-3	TRBD2	TRBJ2-7	.	TGTGCCAGCAGCTTATACTCCGGGGGGGTAGGCGAGCAGTACTTC	CASSLYSGGVGEQYF
TRBV6-5	TRBD2	TRBJ2-7	few	TGTGCCAGCAGTTCTTGGCGGGGGAGCGAGCAGTACTTC	CASSSWRGSEQYF
TRBV30	.	TRBJ2-7	.	TGTGCCTGGAGTCAGAACAAAGACGAGCAGTACTTC	CAWSQNKDEQYF
TRBV7-9	TRBD2	TRBJ2-7	once	TGTGCCAGCAGTCGACTAGCGGGGGACGACTACGAGCAGTACTTC	CASSRLAGDDYEQYF
TRBV5-1	.	TRBJ2-3	once	TGCGCCAGCAGCTTAATACAGGGCGCAGATACGCAGTATTTT	CASSLIQGADTQYF
TRBV18	TRBD1	TRBJ1-1	.	TGTGCCAGCTCACTTCAAATCGGACAGGGCGCCCGAATTGAAGCTTTCTTT	CASSLQIGQGARIEAFF
TRBV11-3	TRBD1	TRBJ2-5	.	TGTGCCAGCAGCCGCGGACAGGGGGCGGGAGAGACCCAGTACTTC	CASSRGQGAGETQYF
TRBV29-1	TRBD1	TRBJ1-2	.	TGCAGCGTTGAAGGGCAGGGGGTTAACTATGGCTACACCTTC	CSVEGQGVNYGYTF
TRBV9	TRBD2	TRBJ2-1	.	TGTGCCAGCAGCGTAGAAGCGGGGGGCAAAAGCAATGAGCAGTTCTTC	CASSVEAGGKSNEQFF
TRBV6-5	.	TRBJ1-2	.	TGTGCCACAAGCGGGGCTACCTATGGCTACACCTTC	CATSGATYGYTF
TRBV7-9	TRBD1	TRBJ2-7	once	TGTGCCAGCAGCTTCCGACAGGGGGGTGTGGACGGGCAGTACTTC	CASSFRQGGVDGQYF
TRBV7-8	TRBD2	TRBJ2-3	few	TGTGCCAGTAGGCGGTCCGGGGGTCTTCGGGGAGGGCAGACAGATACGCAGTATTTT	CASRRSGGLRGGQTDTQYF
TRBV19	TRBD1	TRBJ2-7	.	TGTGCCAGTTGCGAGCTTTCAGGGGGCAGCCACGAGCAGTACTTC	CASCELSGGSHEQYF
TRBV18	.	TRBJ1-4	.	TGTGCCAGCTCACCACCCAGCCATAACGACGGGGGTGAAAAACTGTTTTTT	CASSPPSHNDGGEKLFF
TRBV11-2	TRBD1	TRBJ2-1	few	TGTGCCAGCAGCGAGGACCGGGACAGGGGCGAGAATGAGCAGTTCTTC	CASSEDRDRGENEQFF
TRBV19	TRBD2	TRBJ2-7	.	TGTGCCAGTAGTATTACTAGCGGTTACGAGCAGTACTTC	CASSITSGYEQYF
TRBV27	TRBD1	TRBJ1-2	.	TGTGCCAGCAGTGGAGCAGGGGGCTGGGGCTACACCTTC	CASSGAGGWGYTF